This T cell receptor beta chain was captured in a study of identical twins. Each CDR3 protein gets one entry after TCRdb re-called the 5' RACE reads with MiXCR. Altogether 450,000 or so distinct CDR3 sequences are present, approximately 25% being singletons, with the ten largest covering about 2.9%. A few counts support this clonotype. A read error may be the cause here, since a much bigger clone is one base away. This CDR3 has 19 residues. These same records also appear under a second study, on T cells expressing NK-cell markers.

Sequences were obtained from CD4+ T cells sorted from blood. The source of this sequence is a woman aged 18 to 35 in good health. This rearrangement joins TRBV12-3 or TRBV12-4 to TRBJ2-5; 11 bases match TRBD2. The CDR3 spells CACSLYGLSGRASGETQYF. CDR3 coding DNA: TGTGCCTGCAGTTTATACGGTCTTAGCGGGAGGGCCTCGGGGGAGACCCAGTACTTC.